This record covers a single TCR beta chain. Its cognate antigen is unknown. Germline-derived CDR1 and CDR2 are MNHEY and SMNVEV (reference sequence). The CDR3 is made up of 14 amino acids. With V trimmed by 6 bases and J by 2 bases, 3 bases remained unmatched. The PCR was carried out with 60 Vbeta primers and 13 Jbeta primers. Libraries were prepared by immunoSEQ multiplex PCR; TCRdb keeps only in-frame clonotypes and omits some of them. The sample records around 180,000 clones, about three quarters being singletons. The record originates from a study of cytomegalovirus exposure and HLA in healthy donors. The study, taken as a whole, reports: A later analysis found common viral pathogens apparently linked to several of the most significant clusters. Differences between HLA loci emerged in a later analysis of TCR association rates, with DRB1 most and HLA-C fewest.

V is TRBV27 and J is TRBJ2-7, with 11 bases identical to TRBD2. Input material: PBMCs. This receptor was taken from a girl between 5 and 17 years old in good health and CMV-seronegative. The CDR3 spells CASRTSGDTYEQYF. CDR3 nucleotide sequence: TGTGCCAGCAGGACTAGCGGGGATACCTACGAGCAGTACTTC.